A single sample is the source of the 19 T cell receptor beta chains below, sequenced in a study of beta chain features in type 1 diabetes. Study conclusions and caveats: Among all four CD4+ subsets, Type 1 diabetes patients had TCRB CDR3s that were moderately but significantly shorter.

Their antigens are not known. Since all of the isolated RNA was reverse transcribed, expressed TCRB transcripts were what got sequenced. Profiled with immunoSEQ multiplex PCR; TCRdb holds only in-frame clones, not every one. Counted here are 600,000 to 700,000 clones, 13% occurring once; the ten biggest clones make up approximately 0.02%. The sequenced sample consisted of naive CD4+ T cells from blood. These receptors were collected from a man between 18 and 29 years old with type 1 diabetes.

In this sample, this clone turned up a few times. Other DNA sequences within the sample encode an identical CDR3. This sequence joins TRBV5-1 and TRBJ1-2, with D possibly TRBD1 on 5 matching bases. Trimming took off 0 bases at V and 6 bases at J, with 6 bases between the two ends. Per germline, CDR1 SGHRS and CDR2 YFSETQ. The CDR3 spans 12 residues. The CDR3 sequence: CASSLAGDGYTF. In DNA form, the CDR3 reads TGCGCCAGCAGCTTGGCGGGGGATGGCTACACCTTC.

A few counts support this clone. V is TRBV11-1 and J is TRBJ2-1, with D perhaps TRBD2 (6 bases). With 3 bases removed from V and 0 bases from J, the gap between germline ends came to 18 bases. Germline CDR1 SGHAT, CDR2 FQDESV (reference sequence). This CDR3 spans 18 amino acids. DNA of the CDR3: TGTGCCAGCAGCTTCCTTGCGGGAACAACCAGCTCCTACAATGAGCAGTTCTTC. Residues: CASSFLAGTTSSYNEQFF.

This chain uses TRBV30 with TRBJ2-2; tentative D call: TRBD1 (6 bases). The CDR3 has 17 amino acids. The germline V and J ends were trimmed by 2 bases and 4 bases, with 20 bases remaining between them. Germline CDR1 reads GTSNPN; CDR2 reads SVGIG (reference sequence). CDR3 residues: CAWSQAWGQLGTGELFF. The CDR3, as DNA: TGTGCCTGGAGTCAGGCGTGGGGACAACTGGGCACCGGGGAGCTGTTTTTT.

This clone was observed a few times. The V and J genes are TRBV19 and TRBJ2-5, with a weak D call TRBD1 (6 bases). The V and J ends lost 3 bases and 4 bases respectively, with 12 bases between them. From germline, CDR1 is LNHDA and CDR2 SQIVND (reference sequence). The CDR3 consists of 14 residues. CDR3 coding DNA: TGTGCCAGTAGTATGAGGGGGAATCGAGAGACCCAGTACTTC. Residues: CASSMRGNRETQYF.

As concerns this clone: The same CDR3 is also encoded by other DNA sequences in this sample. In nucleotides, the CDR3 is TGTGCCAGCAGTCAAAGCACAGATACGCAGTATTTT. Residues: CASSQSTDTQYF. The chain is built from TRBV28 and TRBJ2-3; D gene uncertain. CDR1 and CDR2 (germline): MDHEN, SYDVKM. Trimming cost V 5 bases and J 0 bases, with 3 bases left between them. The CDR3 consists of 12 residues.

The sample holds a few counts of this clone. The V gene is TRBV11-2, the J gene TRBJ2-5, with unresolved D. This CDR3 region has 15 residues. Trimming cost V 1 base and J 7 bases, with 16 bases left between them. Germline values: CDR1 SGHAT, CDR2 FQNNGV. The CDR3 here is CASSLVRQIWGTQYF. In DNA, the CDR3 is TGTGCCAGCAGCTTAGTGCGCCAAATCTGGGGGACCCAGTACTTC.

This clone was counted only a few times. This chain joins TRBV28 and TRBJ2-2; D is ambiguous. Trimming removed 3 bases from V and 1 base from J, with 6 bases in between. This CDR3 is 14 amino acids long. Germline V lookup: CDR1 MDHEN, CDR2 SYDVKM. DNA for the CDR3: TGTGCCAGCAGTTTCCGGAAGAACACCGGGGAGCTGTTTTTT. This translates into CASSFRKNTGELFF.

V usage is TRBV14 and J usage is TRBJ2-3; D perhaps matches TRBD2 (5 bases). Germline V CDR1 and CDR2: SGHDN, FVKESK. The V end was cut by 4 bases, the J end by 4 bases, with 15 bases between. The CDR3 spans 15 residues. The chain's CDR3 is CASSPRVLEADTQYF. CDR3 bases: TGTGCCAGCAGCCCGCGGGTCCTTGAAGCAGATACGCAGTATTTT. The full variable domain, its missing parts supplied by reference TRBV14 and TRBJ2-3, is EAGVTQFPSHSVIEKGQTVTLRCDPISGHDNLYWYRRVMGKEIKFLLHFVKESKQDESGMPNNRFLAERTGGTYSTLKVQPAELEDSGVYFCASSPRVLEADTQYFGPGTRLTVL.

The table lists this clone with a few counts. The rearrangement links TRBV7-9 to TRBJ1-5; the D gene is possibly TRBD1 (6 bases). The germline V and J ends were trimmed by 2 bases and 6 bases, with 8 bases remaining between them. This CDR3 has 13 amino acids. Per the germline V gene, CDR1 is SEHNR and CDR2 is FQNEAQ (reference sequence). The CDR3 DNA reads TGTGCCAGCAGCTTATCAGGGGTTCAGCCCCAGCATTTT. Translating it yields CASSLSGVQPQHF.

This clone occurred a few times. CDR3 loop: CASTFGTGKNEQFF. The DNA for the CDR3 is TGTGCCAGCACCTTCGGGACAGGGAAAAATGAGCAGTTCTTC. This rearrangement joins TRBV25-1 to TRBJ2-1; 9 bases are a match to TRBD1. This CDR3 has 14 amino acids. Losses at the gene ends were 7 bases for V and 7 bases for J; bases not matched to a gene: 8. The germline CDR1 and CDR2 sequences are MGHDK and SYGVNS.

The gene calls are TRBV30 and TRBJ2-2, with a tentative D call TRBD1 (5 bases). Germline assignment: CDR1 GTSNPN and CDR2 SVGIG (reference sequence). The CDR3 length is 11 residues. This CDR3 reads CAGQGSGELFF. The CDR3 DNA reads TGTGCTGGTCAGGGATCAGGGGAGCTGTTTTTT.

This clone was counted only a few times. This chain joins TRBV19 and TRBJ1-1, with D possibly being TRBD1 (5 bases). The CDR3 totals 14 residues. Trimming shortened V by 1 base and J by 4 bases, and 10 bases separated the two germline ends. Germline CDR1 and CDR2: LNHDA and SQIVND (reference sequence). As DNA, the CDR3 is TGTGCCAGTAGTATAGCCTGGGACCGCACTGAAGCTTTCTTT. It encodes CASSIAWDRTEAFF.

Only a few counts were recorded for this clone. The chain combines TRBV2 with TRBJ1-5, with 7 bases identical to TRBD1. The germline gives CDR1 SNHLY, CDR2 FYNNEI. J gave up 5 bases and V 10 bases, and 8 bases lay outside the gene matches. CDR3 length equals 13 residues. Here the CDR3 reads CATTQGPHQPQHF. The CDR3 DNA reads as TGTGCCACCACACAGGGGCCCCATCAGCCCCAGCATTTT. The complete variable domain, with remaining parts taken from reference TRBV2 and TRBJ1-5, reads EPEVTQTPSHQVTQMGQEVILRCVPISNHLYFYWYRQILGQKVEFLVSFYNNEISEKSEIFDDQFSVERPDGSNFTLKIRSTKLEDSAMYFCATTQGPHQPQHFGDGTRLSIL.

The chain carries TRBV29-1 and TRBJ1-3; 9 positions agree with TRBD1. The CDR3 is 12 residues long. Trimming removed 5 bases from V and 7 bases from J; junction bases left unmatched: 3. The germline gives CDR1 SQVTM, CDR2 ANQGSEA. The CDR3 here is CSVWDRANTIYF. The CDR3 nucleotides read TGCAGCGTTTGGGACAGGGCGAACACCATATATTTT.

V and J are TRBV30 and TRBJ1-1; D ambiguous. The germline gives CDR1 GTSNPN, CDR2 SVGIG (reference sequence). The CDR3 loop spans 15 amino acids. The V end was cut by 2 bases, the J end by 1 base, with 14 bases between. CDR3 residues: CAWSRRVGTNTEAFF. DNA for the CDR3: TGTGCCTGGAGTCGTAGAGTGGGAACGAACACTGAAGCTTTCTTT.

This clone occurred once. The chain employs TRBV28 and TRBJ1-1; 8 nucleotides match TRBD1. CDR3 length: 13 residues. J lost 0 bases, V lost 9 bases, and 3 bases had no gene match. Germline CDR1 and CDR2: MDHEN and SYDVKM. The CDR3 sequence is CASRTGLNTEAFF. The CDR3 coding sequence is TGTGCCAGTCGGACAGGGCTGAACACTGAAGCTTTCTTT. The variable domain in full, with the rest retrieved from reference TRBV28 and TRBJ1-1, is DVKVTQSSRYLVKRTGEKVFLECVQDMDHENMFWYRQDPGLGLRLIYFSYDVKMKEKGDIPEGYSVSREKKERFSLILESASTNQTSMYLCASRTGLNTEAFFGQGTRLTVV.

The chain has TRBV29-1 and TRBJ1-2; a possible D gene is TRBD1 (5 bases). V dropped 7 bases and J dropped 4 bases, with 16 bases sitting between them. The CDR3 loop spans 13 amino acids. Germline CDR1 reads SQVTM; CDR2 reads ANQGSEA. CDR3 DNA sequence: TGCAGCGCCCTCTTGGGGGATGGCTATGGCTACACCTTC. Residues: CSALLGDGYGYTF.

This clone has a handful of counts. This chain connects TRBV29-1 to TRBJ1-3; D not certain. Germline values: CDR1 SQVTM, CDR2 ANQGSEA. Trimming removed 8 bases at V and 4 bases at J, with 18 bases between. This CDR3 is built from 14 residues. CDR3: CSCMTLGMGNTIYF. The CDR3 bases are TGCAGCTGTATGACCCTCGGGATGGGAAACACCATATATTTT.

This clone was detected a few times. The rearrangement links TRBV5-1 to TRBJ2-7; D is perhaps TRBD1 or TRBD2 (7 bases each). The CDR3 totals 13 residues. The V end lost 7 bases, the J end lost 0 bases, and 11 bases lay between the germline ends. Per the germline V gene, CDR1 is SGHRS and CDR2 is YFSETQ. The CDR3 DNA sequence: TGCGCCAGCGCGGGGGACAGCTCCTACGAGCAGTACTTC. Translating gives CASAGDSSYEQYF.